The clone carrying this T cell receptor beta chain was detected a few times. Its antigen is unidentified. Time point given: blood from clinic visit 5 months post-surgery; TSC patient then seizure free. Surgery cases with the highest brain T cell transcript signatures were chosen for sequencing. These data are taken from a study of brain T cells in children with intractable seizures. Trimming cost V 3 bases and J 8 bases, with 11 bases left between them. Per germline, CDR1 MNHEY and CDR2 SMNVEV (reference sequence). There are 14 residues in the CDR3. Study-wide results and caveats: Pre-surgery blood may have been undersampled, hiding some clones. Patients' HCMV serostatus was unknown; virus specificity rests on CDR3 similarity alone.

Here immunoSEQ multiplex PCR was the method, and the copy in TCRdb shows in-frame clones only, minus some. The table shows about 320,000 clones, with 93% occurring only once. The sequencing used peripheral blood, collected about 5 months after surgery. The rearrangement links TRBV27 to TRBJ1-6; D possibly corresponds to TRBD1 (5 bases). The sequence derives from a boy under two years old with tuberous sclerosis and intractable seizures. The chain's CDR3 is CASSLEGKDSPLHF. Written as DNA, the CDR3 is TGTGCCAGCAGTTTGGAGGGGAAGGATTCACCCCTCCACTTT.